The clone carrying this T cell receptor beta chain showed up many times. This entry belongs to a study of tumor-infiltrating lymphocytes in primary liver carcinoma. Study as a whole: Patients diagnosed with primary liver carcinoma received treatment through surgical resection. Spanning 4.2 to 10 cm, the tumors were T1-T3 N0M0.

Making TCR beta cDNA involved 400 to 600 ng total RNA and a constant-region primer. Researchers made the TCR beta libraries by running three nested multiplex PCR rounds with slightly modified ARM-PCR. The study ran its first two PCR rounds for 9 to 10 cycles each, using TRBV1-TRBV30 forward primers and a C-beta reverse primer. MiXCR was run by TCRdb on the multiplex PCR reads, yielding one entry per CDR3 protein. The sample yields about 330,000 distinct CDR3 sequences, less than 75% seen once. Blood RNA was derived from unsorted whole blood, and germline DNA was extracted too. There are 13 residues in the CDR3. V lost 5 bases to trimming and J lost 10 bases; unmatched junction nucleotides: 8.

This rearrangement joins TRBV12-3 or TRBV12-4 to TRBJ1-1; 9 bases align to TRBD1. The source of this sequence is a man in his forties with primary liver carcinoma and hepatitis B virus infection. The sample was peripheral blood. CDR3 DNA sequence: TGTGCCAGCAGTCTACGGACAGGGGACCGAGCTTTCTTT. It encodes CASSLRTGDRAFF.